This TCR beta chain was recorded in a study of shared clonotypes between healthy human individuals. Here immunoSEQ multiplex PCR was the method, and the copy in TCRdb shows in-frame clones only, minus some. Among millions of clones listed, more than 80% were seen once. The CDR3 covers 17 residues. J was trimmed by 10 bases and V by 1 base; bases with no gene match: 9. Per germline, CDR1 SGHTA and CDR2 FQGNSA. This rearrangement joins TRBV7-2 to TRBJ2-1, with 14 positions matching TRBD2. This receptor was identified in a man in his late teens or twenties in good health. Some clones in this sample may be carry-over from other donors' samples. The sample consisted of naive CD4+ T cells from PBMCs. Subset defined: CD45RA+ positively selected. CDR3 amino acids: CASSLVGTSGSHSEQFF. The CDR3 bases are TGTGCCAGCAGCTTAGTGGGGACTAGCGGGAGTCACTCCGAGCAGTTCTTC.